This T cell receptor beta chain derives from a study of regulatory T cells in long-lasting Graves disease. The time point here: newly diagnosed GD, antithyroid drugs for less than 3 months. With RNA extracted from PBMCs as input, the TCR library was made. Collection of peripheral blood (about 8.1 milliliters) was done using EDTA tubes. This clonotype was observed many times. HTBI primers from iRepertoire and Arm-PCR of CDR3 regions yielded the TCR beta libraries. Each CDR3 protein gets one entry after TCRdb re-called the multiplex PCR reads with MiXCR. Altogether 600,000 to 650,000 distinct CDR3 sequences are present, 16% being singletons, with the ten largest covering around 18%. Another study also made use of these data, one on T cells in Graves' hyperthyroidism and ophthalmopathy.

The source material was peripheral blood mononuclear cells (PBMCs), sampled at new diagnosis, from a patient treated with antithyroid drugs. The clonotype was recovered from a woman in her 30s with Graves disease.

CDR3 in amino acids: CASSRLRGGEQYF. CDR3 coding DNA: TGTGCCAGCAGTCGCCTACGCGGGGGCGAGCAGTACTTC. The chain joins TRBV27 to TRBJ2-7, with 7 positions matching TRBD2. The V gene end was trimmed by 5 bases and the J gene end by 6 bases; junction bases not matched to a gene: 7. The germline CDR1 and CDR2 sequences are MNHEY and SMNVEV (reference sequence). This CDR3 has 13 residues.